This TCR beta chain stems from a study of T cell changes during pregnancy in multiple sclerosis. Libraries were prepared by immunoSEQ multiplex PCR; TCRdb keeps only in-frame clonotypes and omits some of them. The data hold tens of thousands of clones, with approximately 90% observed a single time. This receptor was obtained from a female donor with multiple sclerosis, enrolled in a pregnancy study. Sample: peripheral blood, taken before pregnancy.

The CDR3 sequence is CASSLDSFPYSYNEQFF. CDR3 nucleotide sequence: TGCGCCAGCAGCTTGGACAGCTTTCCCTACTCCTACAATGAGCAGTTCTTC. This chain uses TRBV5-1 with TRBJ2-1; D is unresolved. CDR3 length: 17 amino acids. Trimming stripped 0 bases from V and 0 bases from J, with 13 bases between. CDR1 and CDR2 (germline): SGHRS, YFSETQ.